The 5 T cell receptor beta chains below were found in one sample sequenced in a study of cytomegalovirus exposure and HLA in healthy donors. The PCR employed 60 Vbeta primers together with 13 Jbeta primers. The protocol was immunoSEQ multiplex PCR, while the TCRdb copy is restricted to in-frame clones and leaves out a portion. The sample data list 160,000 or so clones. Sequences were obtained from PBMCs. These receptors all come from a man in his thirties or forties in good health and CMV-seronegative.

The chain couples TRBV5-1 to TRBJ1-2; TRBD1 matches at 7 bases. Germline CDR1 and CDR2: SGHRS and YFSETQ. There are 16 residues in the CDR3. The V gene end was trimmed by 0 bases and the J gene end by 3 bases; junction bases not matched to a gene: 8. The CDR3 DNA is TGCGCCAGCAGCTTGGGTGGACAGGCCAACGACTATGGCTACACCTTC. This codes for CASSLGGQANDYGYTF. The full variable domain, completed using reference TRBV5-1 and TRBJ1-2, is KAGVTQTPRYLIKTRGQQVTLSCSPISGHRSVSWYQQTPGQGLQFLFEYFSETQRNKGNFPGRFSGRQFSNSRSEMNVSTLELGDSALYLCASSLGGQANDYGYTFGSGTRLTVV.

The gene calls are TRBV10-3 and TRBJ2-1; 12 nucleotides align to TRBD2. J lost 9 bases, V lost 0 bases, and 6 bases had no gene match. The germline gives CDR1 ENHRY, CDR2 SYGVKD. This CDR3 is 16 amino acids long. CDR3 sequence: CAISESGSSGRVEQFF. The CDR3 DNA follows: TGTGCCATCAGTGAGTCGGGGTCTAGCGGGAGGGTTGAGCAGTTCTTC.

J is TRBJ1-1 and V is TRBV29-1; no definite D call. There are 13 residues in the CDR3. From germline, CDR1 is SQVTM and CDR2 ANQGSEA. Trimming shortened V by 1 base and J by 3 bases, and 9 bases separated the two germline ends. CDR3 protein: CSVEGQADTEAFF. The CDR3 bases are TGCAGCGTTGAAGGGCAGGCAGACACTGAAGCTTTCTTT.

J is TRBJ2-2 and V is TRBV5-5, with 7 bases that match TRBD1. The trim removed 4 bases at V and 1 base at J, leaving 1 base unmatched. The CDR3 spans 14 residues. Looked up from germline, CDR1 is SGHKS and CDR2 is YYEKEE (reference sequence). The CDR3 region is CASSRTGNTGELFF. The DNA for the CDR3 is TGTGCCAGCAGCCGGACAGGGAACACCGGGGAGCTGTTTTTT.

This chain uses TRBV7-2 with TRBJ2-7; TRBD2 matches 9 bases. This CDR3 has 16 amino acids. CDR1 is SGHTA, CDR2 FQGNSA, per germline. Trimming removed 5 bases from V and 2 bases from J; junction bases left unmatched: 10. CDR3 loop: CASSPYSGSLTYEQYF. The CDR3 coding sequence is TGTGCCAGCAGCCCTTATAGCGGGAGCCTGACCTACGAGCAGTACTTC.